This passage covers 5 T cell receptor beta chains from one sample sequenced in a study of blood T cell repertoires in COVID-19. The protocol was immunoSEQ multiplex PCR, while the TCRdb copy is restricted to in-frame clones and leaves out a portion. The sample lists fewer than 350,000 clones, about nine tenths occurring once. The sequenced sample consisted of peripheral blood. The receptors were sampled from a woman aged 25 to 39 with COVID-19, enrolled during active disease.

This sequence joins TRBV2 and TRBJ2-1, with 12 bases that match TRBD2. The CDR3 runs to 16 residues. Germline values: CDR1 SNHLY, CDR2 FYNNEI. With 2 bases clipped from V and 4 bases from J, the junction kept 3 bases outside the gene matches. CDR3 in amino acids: CASSEYLAGGYNEQFF. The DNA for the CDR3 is TGTGCCAGCAGTGAATACCTAGCGGGAGGGTACAATGAGCAGTTCTTC.

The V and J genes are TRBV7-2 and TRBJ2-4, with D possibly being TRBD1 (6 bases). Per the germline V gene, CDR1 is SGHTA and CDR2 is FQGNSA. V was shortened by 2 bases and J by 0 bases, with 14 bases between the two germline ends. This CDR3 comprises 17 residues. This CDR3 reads CASSLRQGRIAKNIQYF. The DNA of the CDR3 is TGTGCCAGCAGCTTAAGGCAGGGGCGAATAGCCAAAAACATTCAGTACTTC.

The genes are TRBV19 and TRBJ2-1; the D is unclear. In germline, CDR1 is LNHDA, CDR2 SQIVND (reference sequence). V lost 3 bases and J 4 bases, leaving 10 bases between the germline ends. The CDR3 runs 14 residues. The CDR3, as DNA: TGTGCCAGTAGTATTCCGGGTGTTTACAATGAGCAGTTCTTC. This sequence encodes CASSIPGVYNEQFF.

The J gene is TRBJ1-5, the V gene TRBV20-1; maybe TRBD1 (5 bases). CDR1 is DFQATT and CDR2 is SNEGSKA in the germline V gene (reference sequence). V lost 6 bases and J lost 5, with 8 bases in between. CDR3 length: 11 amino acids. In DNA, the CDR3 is TGCAGTGCCTCGGGGGATCAGCCCCAGCATTTT. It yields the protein CSASGDQPQHF.

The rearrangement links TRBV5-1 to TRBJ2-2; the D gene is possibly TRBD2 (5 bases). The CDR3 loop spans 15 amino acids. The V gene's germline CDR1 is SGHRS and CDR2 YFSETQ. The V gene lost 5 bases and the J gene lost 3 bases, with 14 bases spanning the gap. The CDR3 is CASSHGRGDTGELFF. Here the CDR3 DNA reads TGCGCCAGCAGTCATGGCCGGGGAGACACCGGGGAGCTGTTTTTT.